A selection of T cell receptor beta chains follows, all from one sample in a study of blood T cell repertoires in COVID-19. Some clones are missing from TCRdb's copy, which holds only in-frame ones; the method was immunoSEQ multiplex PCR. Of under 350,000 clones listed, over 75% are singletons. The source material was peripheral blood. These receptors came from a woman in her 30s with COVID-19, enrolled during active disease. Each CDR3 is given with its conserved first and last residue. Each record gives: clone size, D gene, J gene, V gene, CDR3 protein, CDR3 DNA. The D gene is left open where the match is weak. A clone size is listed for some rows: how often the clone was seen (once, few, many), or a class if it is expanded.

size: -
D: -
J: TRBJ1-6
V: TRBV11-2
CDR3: CASTLTGPGYNSPLHF
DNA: TGTGCCAGCACCCTCACAGGGCCAGGTTATAATTCACCCCTCCACTTT

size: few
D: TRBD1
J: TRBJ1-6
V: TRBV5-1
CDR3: CASSLSDRRNSPLHF
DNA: TGCGCCAGCAGCTTGTCGGACAGGAGGAATTCACCCCTCCACTTT

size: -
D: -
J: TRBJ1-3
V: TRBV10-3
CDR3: CAISPNGGKTGNTIYF
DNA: TGTGCCATCAGCCCGAACGGTGGTAAAACGGGAAACACCATATATTTT

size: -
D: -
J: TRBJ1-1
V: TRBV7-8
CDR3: CASSLVQGFAEAFF
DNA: TGTGCCAGCAGCTTAGTCCAGGGTTTCGCTGAAGCTTTCTTT

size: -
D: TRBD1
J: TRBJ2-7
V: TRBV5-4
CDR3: CAFHATGGDYEQYF
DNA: TGTGCCTTCCACGCCACAGGGGGCGACTACGAGCAGTACTTC

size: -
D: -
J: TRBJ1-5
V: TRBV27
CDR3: CASSLSVDSNQPQHF
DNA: TGTGCCAGCAGTTTATCGGTAGATAGCAATCAGCCCCAGCATTTT

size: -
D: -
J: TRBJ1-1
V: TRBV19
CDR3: CASSIDKGAGAFF
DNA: TGTGCCAGTAGTATAGATAAGGGCGCGGGAGCTTTCTTT

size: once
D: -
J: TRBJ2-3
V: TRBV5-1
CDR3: CASSLTREIDTQYF
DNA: TGCGCCAGCAGCTTGACCCGGGAGATAGATACGCAGTATTTT

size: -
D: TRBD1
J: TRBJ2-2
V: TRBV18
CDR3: CASSPAGGGIFPGELFF
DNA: TGTGCCAGCTCACCGGCAGGGGGCGGAATTTTTCCCGGGGAGCTGTTTTTT

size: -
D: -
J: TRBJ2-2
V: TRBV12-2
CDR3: CASRFRGTSGTNTGELFF
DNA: TGTGCAAGTCGCTTCCGCGGGACTAGCGGGACTAACACCGGGGAGCTGTTTTTT

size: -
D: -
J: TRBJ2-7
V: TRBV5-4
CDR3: CASSSRGLDEQYF
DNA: TGTGCCAGCAGCTCAAGAGGACTTGACGAGCAGTACTTC

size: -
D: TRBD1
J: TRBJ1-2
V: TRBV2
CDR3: CASSFGQEGGYTF
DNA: TGTGCCAGCAGTTTTGGACAGGAGGGTGGCTACACCTTC

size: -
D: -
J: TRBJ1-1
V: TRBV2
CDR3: CASTRDMNTEAFF
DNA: TGTGCCAGCACCAGGGATATGAACACTGAAGCTTTCTTT

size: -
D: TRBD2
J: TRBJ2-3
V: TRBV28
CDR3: CASKGWGTGLAGVRTDTQYF
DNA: TGTGCCAGCAAGGGGTGGGGGACAGGACTAGCGGGAGTAAGAACAGATACGCAGTATTTT

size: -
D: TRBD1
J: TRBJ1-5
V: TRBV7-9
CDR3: CASSLGGTVNQPQHF
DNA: TGTGCCAGCAGCTTAGGCGGGACAGTTAATCAGCCCCAGCATTTT

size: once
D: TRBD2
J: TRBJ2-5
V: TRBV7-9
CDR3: CASSALGLAGEETQYF
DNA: TGTGCCAGCAGCGCTTTGGGACTAGCGGGAGAAGAGACCCAGTACTTC

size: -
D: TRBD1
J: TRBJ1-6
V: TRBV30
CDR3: CAWSGLDRAYNSPLHF
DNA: TGTGCCTGGAGCGGCTTGGACAGGGCTTATAATTCACCCCTCCACTTT

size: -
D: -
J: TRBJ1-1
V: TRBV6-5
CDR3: CASRSTVYTEAFF
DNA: TGTGCCAGCAGATCGACAGTCTACACTGAAGCTTTCTTT

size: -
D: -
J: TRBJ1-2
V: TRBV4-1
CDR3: CASSRKEDFGQTLLYGYTF
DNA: TGCGCCAGCAGCCGAAAAGAGGACTTTGGACAGACATTACTCTATGGCTACACCTTC

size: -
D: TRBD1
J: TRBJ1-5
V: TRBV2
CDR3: CASSTGGFNQPQHF
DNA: TGTGCCAGCAGCACAGGGGGCTTCAATCAGCCCCAGCATTTT

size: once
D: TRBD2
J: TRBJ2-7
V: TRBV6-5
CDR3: CASRDGIAGSYEQYF
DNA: TGTGCCAGCAGAGATGGAATAGCGGGCTCCTACGAGCAGTACTTC

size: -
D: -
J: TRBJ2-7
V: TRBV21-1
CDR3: CASTKGTHGDYEQYF
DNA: TGTGCCAGCACCAAGGGTACGCACGGGGACTACGAGCAGTACTTC

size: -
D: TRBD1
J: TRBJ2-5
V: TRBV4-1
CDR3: CASSQVSDRVETQYF
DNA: TGCGCCAGCAGCCAAGTCTCCGACAGGGTGGAGACCCAGTACTTC

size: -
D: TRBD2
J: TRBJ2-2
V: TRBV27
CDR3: CASSAGIAGTGELFF
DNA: TGTGCCAGCAGTGCCGGAATAGCGGGGACCGGGGAGCTGTTTTTT

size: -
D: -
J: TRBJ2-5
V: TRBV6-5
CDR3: CASSFDPLGGTQYF
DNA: TGTGCCAGCAGTTTTGATCCACTAGGTGGGACCCAGTACTTC

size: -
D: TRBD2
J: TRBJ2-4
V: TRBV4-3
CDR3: CASSQLTSGSGVIQYF
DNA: TGCGCCAGCAGCCAATTAACTAGCGGGAGCGGGGTCATTCAGTACTTC

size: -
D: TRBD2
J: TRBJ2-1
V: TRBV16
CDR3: CASSQKLAGDNEQFF
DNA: TGTGCCAGCAGCCAAAAACTAGCGGGAGACAATGAGCAGTTCTTC

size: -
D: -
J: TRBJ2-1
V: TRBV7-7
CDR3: CASSFSQGGDNEQFF
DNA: TGTGCTAGCAGCTTTTCCCAGGGTGGGGACAATGAGCAGTTCTTC

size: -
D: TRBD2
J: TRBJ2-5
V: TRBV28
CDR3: CASSFGGGRRETQYF
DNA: TGTGCCAGCAGTTTCGGAGGCGGGAGGAGGGAGACCCAGTACTTC

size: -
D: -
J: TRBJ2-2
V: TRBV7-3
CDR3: CASSWGDFGELFF
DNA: TGTGCCAGCAGCTGGGGGGATTTCGGGGAGCTGTTTTTT

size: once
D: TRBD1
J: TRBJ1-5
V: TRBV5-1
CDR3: CASSPGTGGNQPQHF
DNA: TGCGCCAGCAGCCCCGGGACAGGGGGAAATCAGCCCCAGCATTTT

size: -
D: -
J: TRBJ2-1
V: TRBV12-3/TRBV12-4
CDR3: CASSLLGWIEQFF
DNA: TGTGCCAGCAGTTTGCTAGGCTGGATTGAGCAGTTCTTC

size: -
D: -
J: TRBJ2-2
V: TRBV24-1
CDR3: CATSRKPSGELFF
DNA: TGTGCCACCTCTAGGAAGCCGAGCGGGGAGCTGTTTTTT